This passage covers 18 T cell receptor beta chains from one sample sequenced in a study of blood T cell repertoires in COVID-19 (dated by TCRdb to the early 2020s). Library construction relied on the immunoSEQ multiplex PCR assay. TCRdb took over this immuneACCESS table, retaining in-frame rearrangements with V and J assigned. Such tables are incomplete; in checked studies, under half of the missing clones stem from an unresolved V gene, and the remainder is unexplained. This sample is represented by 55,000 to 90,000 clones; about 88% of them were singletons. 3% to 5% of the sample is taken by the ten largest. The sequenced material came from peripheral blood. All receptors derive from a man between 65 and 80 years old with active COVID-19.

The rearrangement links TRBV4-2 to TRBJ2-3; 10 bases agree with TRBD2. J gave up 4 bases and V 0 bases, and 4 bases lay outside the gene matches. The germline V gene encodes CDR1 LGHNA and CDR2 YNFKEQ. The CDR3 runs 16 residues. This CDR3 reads CASSQERTSGSDTQYF. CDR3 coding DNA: TGTGCCAGCAGCCAAGAGAGGACTAGCGGTTCAGATACGCAGTATTTT.

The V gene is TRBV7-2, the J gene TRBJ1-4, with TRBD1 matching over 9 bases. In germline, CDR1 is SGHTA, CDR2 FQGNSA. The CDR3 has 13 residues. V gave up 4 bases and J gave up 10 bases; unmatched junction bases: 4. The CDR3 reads CASSWGQGGKLFF. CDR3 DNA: TGTGCCAGCAGCTGGGGACAGGGCGGAAAACTGTTTTTT.

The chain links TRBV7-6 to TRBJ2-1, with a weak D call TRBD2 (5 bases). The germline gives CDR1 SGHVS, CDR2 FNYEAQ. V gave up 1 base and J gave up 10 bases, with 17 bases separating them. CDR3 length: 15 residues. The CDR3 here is CASSLGGSLEVEQFF. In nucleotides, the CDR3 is TGTGCCAGCAGCTTAGGTGGGAGCCTAGAAGTAGAGCAGTTCTTC. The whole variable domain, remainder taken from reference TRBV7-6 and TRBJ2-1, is GAGVSQSPRYKVTKRGQDVALRCDPISGHVSLYWYRQALGQGPEFLTYFNYEAQQDKSGLPNDRFSAERPEGSISTLTIQRTEQRDSAMYRCASSLGGSLEVEQFFGPGTRLTVL.

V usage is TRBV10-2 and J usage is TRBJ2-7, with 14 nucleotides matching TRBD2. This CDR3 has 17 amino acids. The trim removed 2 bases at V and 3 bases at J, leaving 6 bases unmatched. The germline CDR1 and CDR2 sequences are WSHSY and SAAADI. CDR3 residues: CASSEPRTSGGLYEQYF. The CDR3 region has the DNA TGCGCCAGCAGTGAGCCCAGGACTAGCGGGGGGCTCTACGAGCAGTACTTC.

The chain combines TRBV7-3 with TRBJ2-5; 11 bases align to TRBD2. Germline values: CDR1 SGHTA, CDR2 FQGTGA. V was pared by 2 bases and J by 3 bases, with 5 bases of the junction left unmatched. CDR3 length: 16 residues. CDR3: CASSLGTSGIKETQYF. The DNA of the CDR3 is TGTGCCAGCAGCTTAGGGACTAGCGGAATAAAAGAGACCCAGTACTTC.

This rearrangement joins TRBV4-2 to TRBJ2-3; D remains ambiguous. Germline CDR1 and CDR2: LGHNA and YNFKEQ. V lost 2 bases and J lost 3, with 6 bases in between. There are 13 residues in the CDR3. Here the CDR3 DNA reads TGTGCCAGCAGCCAACAACGGACAGATACGCAGTATTTT. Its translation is CASSQQRTDTQYF.

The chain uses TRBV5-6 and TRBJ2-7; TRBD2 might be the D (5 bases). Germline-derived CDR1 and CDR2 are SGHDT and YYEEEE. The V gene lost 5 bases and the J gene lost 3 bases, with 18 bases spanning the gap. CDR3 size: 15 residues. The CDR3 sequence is CASSYAPGSSYEQYF. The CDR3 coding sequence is TGTGCCAGCAGTTACGCCCCGGGGAGCAGCTACGAGCAGTACTTC.

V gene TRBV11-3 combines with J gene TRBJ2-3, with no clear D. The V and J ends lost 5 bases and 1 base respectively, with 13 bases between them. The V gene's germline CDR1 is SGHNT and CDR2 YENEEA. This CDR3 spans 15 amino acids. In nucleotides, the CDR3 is TGTGCCAGCAGCCCAAGCCGAGTGGGCACAGATACGCAGTATTTT. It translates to CASSPSRVGTDTQYF.

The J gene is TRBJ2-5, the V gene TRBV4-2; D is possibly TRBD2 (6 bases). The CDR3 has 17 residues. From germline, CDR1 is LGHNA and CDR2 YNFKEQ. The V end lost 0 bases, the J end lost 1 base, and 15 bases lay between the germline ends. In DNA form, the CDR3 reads TGTGCCAGCAGCCAAGATTCGGGTACGACTAGCCAAGAGACCCAGTACTTC. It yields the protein CASSQDSGTTSQETQYF.

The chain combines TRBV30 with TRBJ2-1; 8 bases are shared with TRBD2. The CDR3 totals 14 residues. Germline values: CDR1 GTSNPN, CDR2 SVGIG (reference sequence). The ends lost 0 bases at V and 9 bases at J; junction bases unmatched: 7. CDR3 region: CAWSVGTREREQFF. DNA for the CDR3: TGTGCCTGGAGTGTGGGGACTAGGGAACGTGAGCAGTTCTTC.

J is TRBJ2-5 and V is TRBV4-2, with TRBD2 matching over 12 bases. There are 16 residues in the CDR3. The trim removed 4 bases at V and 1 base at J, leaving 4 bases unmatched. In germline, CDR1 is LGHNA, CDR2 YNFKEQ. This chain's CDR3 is CASSPLAGGGQETQYF. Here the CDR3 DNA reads TGTGCCAGCAGCCCTCTAGCGGGAGGGGGCCAAGAGACCCAGTACTTC.

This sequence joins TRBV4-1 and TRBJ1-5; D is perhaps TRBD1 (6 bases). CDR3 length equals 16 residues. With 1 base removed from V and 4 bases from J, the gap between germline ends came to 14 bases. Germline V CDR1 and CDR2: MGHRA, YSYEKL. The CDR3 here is CASSQVGGPTNQPQHF. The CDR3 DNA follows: TGCGCCAGCAGCCAAGTTGGGGGCCCTACTAATCAGCCCCAGCATTTT.

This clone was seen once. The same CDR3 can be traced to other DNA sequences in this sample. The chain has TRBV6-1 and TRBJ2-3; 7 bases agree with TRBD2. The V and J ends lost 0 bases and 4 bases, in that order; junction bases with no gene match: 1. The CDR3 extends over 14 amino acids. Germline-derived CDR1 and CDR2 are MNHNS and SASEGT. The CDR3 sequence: CASSEAGRADTQYF. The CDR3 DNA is TGTGCCAGCAGTGAAGCAGGGAGGGCAGATACGCAGTATTTT.

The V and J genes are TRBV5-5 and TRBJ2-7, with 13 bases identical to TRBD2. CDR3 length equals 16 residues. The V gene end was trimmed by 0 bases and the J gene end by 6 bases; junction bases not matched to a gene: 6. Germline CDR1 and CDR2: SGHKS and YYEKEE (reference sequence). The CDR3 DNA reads TGTGCCAGCAGCTTGGCTGCGGGACTAGCGGGATTCGAGCAGTACTTC. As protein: CASSLAAGLAGFEQYF.

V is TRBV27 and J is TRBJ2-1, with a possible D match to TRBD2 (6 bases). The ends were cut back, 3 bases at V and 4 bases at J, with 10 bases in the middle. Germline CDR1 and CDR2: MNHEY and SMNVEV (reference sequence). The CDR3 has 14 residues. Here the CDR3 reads CASSFSGTYNEQFF. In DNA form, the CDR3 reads TGTGCCAGCAGTTTCTCGGGGACTTACAATGAGCAGTTCTTC.

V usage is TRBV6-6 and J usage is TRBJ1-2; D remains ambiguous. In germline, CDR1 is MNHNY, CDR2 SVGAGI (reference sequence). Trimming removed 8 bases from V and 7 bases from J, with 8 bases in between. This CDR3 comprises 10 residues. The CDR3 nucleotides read TGTGCCAGCCGACGGAGTGGCTACACCTTC. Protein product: CASRRSGYTF.

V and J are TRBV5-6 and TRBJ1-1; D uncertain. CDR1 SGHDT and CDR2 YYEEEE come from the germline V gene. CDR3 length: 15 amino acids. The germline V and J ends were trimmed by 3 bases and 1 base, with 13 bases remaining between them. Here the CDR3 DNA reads TGTGCCAGCAGCTGGGTGGGCGGGAGGAACACTGAAGCTTTCTTT. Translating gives CASSWVGGRNTEAFF.

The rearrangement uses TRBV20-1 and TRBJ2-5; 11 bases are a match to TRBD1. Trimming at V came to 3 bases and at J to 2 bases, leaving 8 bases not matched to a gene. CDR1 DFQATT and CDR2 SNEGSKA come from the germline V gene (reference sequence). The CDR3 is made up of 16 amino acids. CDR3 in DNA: TGCAGTGCTAGTAACCGGGACAGGGGGACACAAGAGACCCAGTACTTC. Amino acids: CSASNRDRGTQETQYF.